This is a list of T cell receptor beta chains from one sample in a study of blood T cell repertoires in COVID-19. Sequencing was performed with immunoSEQ multiplex PCR; in TCRdb, only in-frame clones are kept and a portion is missing. This sample has over 200,000 clones, with about four fifths found just once. Sequences were obtained from PBMCs or T cells enriched from blood (not recorded which). These receptors all come from a woman in her thirties or forties who had recovered from COVID-19. Each CDR3 is given without its conserved first and last residue.

j_gene | v_gene | CDR3aa
TRBJ2-1 | TRBV7-9 | ASSVSGRTGSYNEQF
TRBJ1-5 | TRBV6-5 | ASSRDREMDQPQH
TRBJ1-1 | TRBV6-5 | ASSYLGRNTEAF
TRBJ2-6 | TRBV2 | ASSTGTGANVLT
TRBJ2-3 | TRBV29-1 | SGSPGFLGVDTQY
TRBJ2-1 | TRBV4-1 | ASSQVDMGFSSYNEQF
TRBJ2-3 | TRBV6-4 | ASGQRETDTQY
TRBJ1-1 | TRBV28 | ASSLGKGQAMGAF
TRBJ2-2 | TRBV4-2 | ASSQIAGGGGTGELF
TRBJ2-3 | TRBV7-6 | ASSPGAGRDTQY
TRBJ2-2 | TRBV4-2 | ASSQELAANTGELF
TRBJ2-2 | TRBV7-3 | ASSLMQGANTGELF
TRBJ2-1 | TRBV28 | ASSLISGTSGRNEQF
TRBJ1-6 | TRBV5-5 | ASTSVTYNSPLH
TRBJ2-3 | TRBV7-9 | ASSLSASGRLTDTQY
TRBJ2-1 | TRBV7-9 | ASRPGTSGRNEQF
TRBJ2-7 | TRBV30 | AWSVLLGSGTLYEQY
TRBJ1-3 | TRBV9 | ASSVGRGNFGNTIY
TRBJ1-4 | TRBV18 | ASSPGENEKLF
TRBJ2-1 | TRBV19 | ASSWALGSNEQF
TRBJ1-4 | TRBV2 | ASSPQGHNEKLF
TRBJ1-4 | TRBV12-3/TRBV12-4 | ASSSQVNEKLF
TRBJ2-2 | TRBV24-1 | ATSDPGTSTGELF
TRBJ2-3 | TRBV27 | ASSSRGLAGDVTDTQY
TRBJ2-2 | TRBV19 | ASSHHNLGLDTGELF
TRBJ1-2 | TRBV2 | ASSEWTGGTGYT
TRBJ2-1 | TRBV6-5 | ASSYSIPVYNEQF
TRBJ2-7 | TRBV27 | ASSSGLGYEQY
TRBJ2-6 | TRBV5-4 | ASSSPGGYRRGGANVLT
TRBJ2-2 | TRBV13 | ASSLGSRLAGGTTGELF
TRBJ2-2 | TRBV19 | ASSRTGNTGELF
TRBJ1-1 | TRBV29-1 | SVEVDRNTEAF
TRBJ2-2 | TRBV9 | ASSVATGNTGELF
TRBJ2-1 | TRBV7-2 | ASSLMTPVGEQF
TRBJ2-2 | TRBV6-2/TRBV6-3 | ASSLWNTGELF
TRBJ2-5 | TRBV12-3/TRBV12-4 | ASSRQGQETQY
TRBJ1-5 | TRBV6-1 | ASSGGFGQTDQPQH
TRBJ2-6 | TRBV30 | AWSKRAGANVLT
TRBJ1-4 | TRBV7-2 | ASSHGTGGDEKLF
TRBJ2-1 | TRBV2 | ASSVSSGSRNEQF
TRBJ2-7 | TRBV30 | AWGTSGYEQY
TRBJ2-3 | TRBV6-5 | ASSSADTQY
TRBJ2-5 | TRBV7-9 | ASRPATRGMGETQY
TRBJ1-2 | TRBV7-2 | ASSPQGPLNDNYGYT
TRBJ1-3 | TRBV7-2 | ASSLSGSGNTIY
TRBJ2-7 | TRBV27 | ASSPGEREGVSEQY
TRBJ2-7 | TRBV19 | ASSKGFGVYEQY
TRBJ1-1 | TRBV5-1 | ASSLGHPRPEAF
TRBJ2-5 | TRBV18 | ASSPDQETQY
TRBJ1-6 | TRBV19 | ASSYQGARSPLH
TRBJ2-3 | TRBV18 | ASSLLAGVSDTQY